A selection of T cell receptor beta chains follows, all from one sample in a study of blood T cell repertoires in COVID-19. Assay used: immunoSEQ multiplex PCR; TCRdb lists only in-frame clones, some missing. The table has about 140,000 clones, 80% seen once; the top ten hold 3.5%. The sequenced sample consisted of peripheral blood. These receptors were obtained from a man in his 70s who had recovered from COVID-19. CDR3s include the opening cysteine and the closing phenylalanine or tryptophan.

j_call,v_call,cdr3_aa
TRBJ1-4,TRBV6-1,CASSEGQGFEKLFF
TRBJ2-7,TRBV5-1,CASSLADPGFHEQYF
TRBJ2-1,TRBV2,CATRVGTGLSDEQFF
TRBJ2-7,TRBV4-1,CASSLRTDLYEQYF
TRBJ2-7,TRBV9,CASSVDPNLAYEQYF
TRBJ2-5,TRBV30,CAWSGSGGVETQYF
TRBJ1-4,TRBV11-2,CASSLKPPETGEKLFF
TRBJ1-5,TRBV19,CASSIWATGPQPQHF
TRBJ1-1,TRBV12-5,CASSYSAPQGTEAFF
TRBJ2-1,TRBV5-1,CASSFRLAGDNEQFF
TRBJ2-7,TRBV15,CATSRGGDSYEQYF
TRBJ2-7,TRBV7-2,CASSLGLESYEQYF
TRBJ2-1,TRBV7-9,CASSLWGVNEQFF
TRBJ1-3,TRBV2,CASSALDINSGNTIYF